This TCR beta chain was found in a study of long-term antiretroviral therapy in people with HIV. Study-wide background: When the earliest samples were collected, ART was typically delayed until CD4 counts fell. Findings and caveats of the study: Repertoire composition at all time points was dominated by clones that had expanded before ART. It was not possible to obtain data on ART adherence, viral resistance or therapy changes.

As concerns this clone: Its antigen is as yet unknown.

A v3.0 immunoSEQ assay was performed at survey level. Some clones are missing from TCRdb's copy, which holds only in-frame ones; the method was immunoSEQ multiplex PCR. The profile covers roughly 20,000 clones, with approximately 86% appearing a single time and over 9.5% taken by the ten largest. The source of this sequence is a man in his forties with HIV. This specimen consisted of unsorted PBMCs, obtained 0.5 years after starting antiretroviral therapy.

CDR3 region: CASSLGTGDGYTF. DNA of the CDR3: TGTGCCAGCAGCTTGGGGACAGGGGATGGCTACACCTTC. The chain joins TRBV13 to TRBJ1-2; 10 bases map to TRBD1. Germline lookup yields CDR1 PRHDT and CDR2 FYEKMQ (reference sequence). The V gene end was trimmed by 3 bases and the J gene end by 6 bases; junction bases not matched to a gene: 1. The CDR3 contains 13 residues.